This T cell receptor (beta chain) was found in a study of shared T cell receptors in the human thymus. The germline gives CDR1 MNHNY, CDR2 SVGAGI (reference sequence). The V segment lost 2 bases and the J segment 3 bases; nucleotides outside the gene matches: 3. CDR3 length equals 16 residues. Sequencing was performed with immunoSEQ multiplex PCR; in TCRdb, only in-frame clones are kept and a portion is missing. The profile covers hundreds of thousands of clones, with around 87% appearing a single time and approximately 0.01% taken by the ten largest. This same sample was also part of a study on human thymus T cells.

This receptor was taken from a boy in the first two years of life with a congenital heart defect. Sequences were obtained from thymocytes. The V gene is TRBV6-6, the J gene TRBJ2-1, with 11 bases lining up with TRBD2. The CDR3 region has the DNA TGTGCCAGCAGTTACCCCCTAGCGGGAGGCTACAATGAGCAGTTCTTC. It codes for CASSYPLAGGYNEQFF.